The 16 T cell receptor beta chains below all came from one sample that was sequenced in a study of cytomegalovirus exposure and HLA in healthy donors. Primers included in the PCR were 60 Vbeta and 13 Jbeta primers. Libraries were prepared by immunoSEQ multiplex PCR; TCRdb keeps only in-frame clonotypes and omits some of them. The sample lists 200,000 or so clones; roughly 84% were seen once. The material sequenced was PBMCs. These receptors all come from a boy aged 5-17 years in good health and CMV-seronegative.

The rearrangement joins TRBV7-9 to TRBJ1-1; D might be TRBD1 (6 bases). Trimming stripped 7 bases from V and 6 bases from J, with 15 bases between. Germline loops: CDR1 SEHNR, CDR2 FQNEAQ (reference sequence). The CDR3 sequence is 13 residues long. This chain's CDR3 is CASTLGGAAEAFF. CDR3 DNA sequence: TGTGCCAGCACCCTCGGGGGGGCTGCTGAAGCTTTCTTT.

This chain links TRBV6-5 with TRBJ2-1; no reliable D call. Germline values: CDR1 MNHEY, CDR2 SVGAGI. V was cut by 0 bases and J by 5 bases, with 5 bases left in between. The CDR3 spans 13 residues. CDR3 protein: CASSYSAHNEQFF. Written as DNA, the CDR3 is TGTGCCAGCAGTTACTCAGCCCACAATGAGCAGTTCTTC.

In its sample, this clone was seen a few times. The V and J genes are TRBV5-6 and TRBJ2-7; 12 bases match TRBD2. The V and J ends lost 4 bases and 3 bases, in that order; junction bases with no gene match: 5. The germline V gene has CDR1 SGHDT and CDR2 YYEEEE. The CDR3 has 15 amino acids. CDR3 protein: CASSTGTSGYYEQYF. The CDR3 DNA follows: TGTGCCAGCAGCACCGGGACTAGCGGGTACTACGAGCAGTACTTC.

J is TRBJ2-5 and V is TRBV28, with 9 positions matching TRBD2. Trimming removed 6 bases from V and 5 bases from J; junction bases left unmatched: 7. This CDR3 has 14 amino acids. CDR1 is MDHEN and CDR2 is SYDVKM in the germline V gene. The CDR3 coding sequence is TGTGCCAGCAGCCCTGGCGGGAGGGGTGAGACCCAGTACTTC. Its translation is CASSPGGRGETQYF.

The V and J genes are TRBV7-2 and TRBJ1-2; no firm D call. This CDR3 region has 12 residues. CDR1 and CDR2 (germline): SGHTA, FQGNSA. With 2 bases removed from V and 4 bases from J, the gap between germline ends came to 5 bases. The CDR3 DNA reads TGTGCCAGCAGCTTAAACGGCTATGGCTACACCTTC. Translating gives CASSLNGYGYTF. Using reference TRBV7-2 and TRBJ1-2 for the parts outside the CDR3, the full variable domain is GAGVSQSPSNKVTEKGKDVELRCDPISGHTALYWYRQSLGQGLEFLIYFQGNSAPDKSGLPSDRFSAERTGGSVSTLTIQRTQQEDSAVYLCASSLNGYGYTFGSGTRLTVV.

This chain joins TRBV7-3 and TRBJ1-1; a possible D gene is TRBD1 (6 bases). Germline lookup yields CDR1 SGHTA and CDR2 FQGTGA. V was trimmed by 0 bases and J by 5 bases, leaving 13 bases between them. The length of the CDR3 is 15 residues. DNA of the CDR3: TGTGCCAGCAGCTTAACTCCCAGGGGTACGACTGAAGCTTTCTTT. It codes for CASSLTPRGTTEAFF. The whole variable domain, remainder taken from reference TRBV7-3 and TRBJ1-1, is GAGVSQTPSNKVTEKGKYVELRCDPISGHTALYWYRQSLGQGPEFLIYFQGTGAADDSGLPNDRFFAVRPEGSVSTLKIQRTERGDSAVYLCASSLTPRGTTEAFFGQGTRLTVV.

This rearrangement joins TRBV7-9 to TRBJ1-1; 7 nucleotides agree with TRBD1. The CDR3 length is 17 residues. The J segment lost 0 bases and the V segment lost 1 base, leaving 8 bases of the junction unmatched. From germline, CDR1 is SEHNR and CDR2 FQNEAQ (reference sequence). CDR3 bases: TGTGCCAGCAGCTTAGGGGACAGTACCATCATGAACACTGAAGCTTTCTTT. It encodes CASSLGDSTIMNTEAFF.

This chain joins TRBV7-8 and TRBJ2-1, with TRBD2 matching over 13 bases. This CDR3 contains 16 residues. The trim removed 5 bases at V and 10 bases at J, leaving 11 bases unmatched. Germline CDR1 and CDR2: SGHVS and FQNEAQ. The DNA for the CDR3 is TGTGCCAGCAGCATTCTTGGACTAGCGGGAGTCGCAGAGCAGTTCTTC. This gives the protein CASSILGLAGVAEQFF.

This chain connects TRBV6-5 to TRBJ2-7; TRBD1 agrees at 8 bases. The CDR3 totals 16 residues. Per the germline V gene, CDR1 is MNHEY and CDR2 is SVGAGI. With V trimmed by 0 bases and J by 5 bases, 9 bases remained unmatched. The DNA for the CDR3 is TGTGCCAGCAGTTACTCGAGGACAGGGCGGTTCAACGAGCAGTACTTC. Translated, it gives CASSYSRTGRFNEQYF.

This clone was counted between two and nine times. The DNA for the CDR3 is TGCGCCAGCAGCCAAGAATTGCGGGGGGTCCTAGCAGATACGCAGTATTTT. Protein product: CASSQELRGVLADTQYF. The rearrangement links TRBV4-3 to TRBJ2-3, with 8 bases fitting TRBD2. The germline V gene encodes CDR1 LGHNA and CDR2 YSLEER. This CDR3 comprises 17 residues. V lost 0 bases and J lost 4; bases outside the gene matches: 9.

This chain links TRBV14 with TRBJ2-7; the D is unclear. The CDR3 is made up of 12 amino acids. The V and J ends lost 1 base and 3 bases respectively, with 4 bases between them. CDR1 is SGHDN, CDR2 FVKESK, per germline. The CDR3 coding sequence is TGTGCCAGCAGCCAAGTATTCTACGAGCAGTACTTC. As protein: CASSQVFYEQYF.

This chain links TRBV5-1 with TRBJ1-1, with 11 bases matching TRBD1. The CDR3 runs 15 residues. Per the germline V gene, CDR1 is SGHRS and CDR2 is YFSETQ. With 7 bases clipped from V and 4 bases from J, the junction kept 9 bases outside the gene matches. The CDR3 DNA sequence: TGCGCCAGCGTCCAGGACAGGGGGCGTCCCACTGAAGCTTTCTTT. This sequence encodes CASVQDRGRPTEAFF.

The chain couples TRBV7-8 to TRBJ2-1; a weak D match, TRBD2 (6 bases). This CDR3 comprises 15 residues. Deletions cut 2 bases from V and 3 bases from J, with 11 bases between. Germline V gene data show CDR1 as SGHVS and CDR2 as FQNEAQ. The chain's CDR3 is CASSLLRGNYNEQFF. CDR3 nucleotides: TGTGCCAGCAGCTTACTCCGGGGGAACTACAATGAGCAGTTCTTC.

This sequence joins TRBV27 and TRBJ1-6, with D perhaps matching TRBD1 (6 bases). The CDR3 loop spans 16 amino acids. Germline loops: CDR1 MNHEY, CDR2 SMNVEV (reference sequence). The V gene lost 1 base and the J gene lost 7 bases, with 14 bases spanning the gap. The chain's CDR3 is CASSLFQGILNSPLHF. The DNA of the CDR3 is TGTGCCAGCAGTTTATTTCAGGGGATCTTAAATTCACCCCTCCACTTT.

The chain recombines TRBV25-1 with TRBJ2-2, with 8 bases fitting TRBD2. Germline CDR1 MGHDK, CDR2 SYGVNS. J was trimmed by 1 base and V by 5 bases; bases with no gene match: 12. This CDR3 has 18 amino acids. The CDR3: CASSPRSGSPLNTGELFF. The CDR3 DNA reads as TGTGCCAGCAGTCCCAGGAGCGGGAGCCCTTTGAACACCGGGGAGCTGTTTTTT.

This clone has a handful of counts. The V gene is TRBV19, the J gene TRBJ2-3; 9 nucleotides line up with TRBD1. The V and J ends lost 1 base and 2 bases, in that order; junction bases with no gene match: 4. The CDR3 extends over 16 amino acids. The germline V gene has CDR1 LNHDA and CDR2 SQIVND (reference sequence). Written as DNA, the CDR3 is TGTGCCAGTAGTATAGGGACAGGGGCCCACACAGATACGCAGTATTTT. Its protein is CASSIGTGAHTDTQYF.